A selection of T cell receptor beta chains follows, all from one sample in a study of blood T cell repertoires in COVID-19. Profiling relied on immunoSEQ multiplex PCR, and the TCRdb table lists in-frame clones only, not all of them. The sample lists 70,000 to 100,000 clones, nearly 90% seen once, with more than 3.5% in the top ten. Material for sequencing was peripheral blood. The source is a woman older than 75 with active or convalescent COVID-19. CDR3s include the opening cysteine and the closing phenylalanine or tryptophan. The D gene is left open where the match is weak. Expanded clones get a size class; other rows say once, few or many, or leave the size out.

>TRBJ1-6|TRBV20-1|.|.
TGCAGTGCTAGGCAGGGTTCACCCCTCCACTTT
CSARQGSPLHF
>TRBJ1-3|TRBV9|.|.
TGTGCCAGCAGCGTAGCAGGACAGACTATCTCTCCGGGAAACACCATATATTTT
CASSVAGQTISPGNTIYF
>TRBJ2-2|TRBV11-2|.|.
TGTGCCAGCAGCTTCCACAGGGCCGGGGAGCTGTTTTTT
CASSFHRAGELFF
>TRBJ1-4|TRBV5-1|.|.
TGCGCCAGCAGTTTGACTGCCACTTCCAATGAAAAACTGTTTTTT
CASSLTATSNEKLFF
>TRBJ2-2|TRBV21-1|.|.
TGTGCCAGCAGCAACCCGACAGGGTCGAACACCGGGGAGCTGTTTTTT
CASSNPTGSNTGELFF
>TRBJ1-1|TRBV4-2|TRBD1|.
TGTGCCAGCAGCCAGGCCGGACAGGGGAACACTGAAGCTTTCTTT
CASSQAGQGNTEAFF
>TRBJ1-2|TRBV27|.|.
TGTGCCAGCAGTTTAAACAGGGCTCACTATGGCTACACCTTC
CASSLNRAHYGYTF
>TRBJ1-5|TRBV2|.|.
TGTGCCAGCAGTGATAGTGGAGGCAATCAGCCCCAGCATTTT
CASSDSGGNQPQHF
>TRBJ2-1|TRBV7-2|TRBD2|.
TGTGCCAGCAGCTTAAAACTAGCGGAGTACAATGAGCAGTTCTTC
CASSLKLAEYNEQFF
>TRBJ2-7|TRBV6-4|.|.
TGTGCCAGCAGTGTTGGGGCAGGGCCAAGCTACGAGCAGTACTTC
CASSVGAGPSYEQYF
>TRBJ1-2|TRBV4-3|TRBD1|.
TGCGCCAGCAGCCAAGGAGGGGGCCATGGCTACACCTTC
CASSQGGGHGYTF
>TRBJ2-1|TRBV15|TRBD1|.
TGTGCCACCAGCAGACAGGGGGCGGGCTACGATGAGCAGTTCTTC
CATSRQGAGYDEQFF
>TRBJ2-3|TRBV11-3|TRBD2|.
TGTGCCGGAAAGAGGGAGCTAGCGGGAGAAAATGATACGCAGTATTTT
CAGKRELAGENDTQYF
>TRBJ2-3|TRBV4-3|TRBD2|once
TGCGCCAGCAGCCAGGGAGGGGGCACAGATACGCAGTATTTT
CASSQGGGTDTQYF
>TRBJ1-2|TRBV19|TRBD1|.
TGTGCCAGTAGTCTGGAGGGGGCGCAGGGCTACACCTTC
CASSLEGAQGYTF
>TRBJ2-1|TRBV18|.|.
TGTGCCAGCTCACCGGGGCCTGAGCAGTTCTTC
CASSPGPEQFF
>TRBJ2-7|TRBV28|TRBD2|.
TGTGCCAGCAGAGAAGCGGGAGGGCCCTACGAGCAGTACTTC
CASREAGGPYEQYF
>TRBJ2-7|TRBV23-1|.|.
TGCGCCAGCAGTCAAGTGGGCGGACAAATCTCCTACGAGCAGTACTTC
CASSQVGGQISYEQYF
>TRBJ1-1|TRBV7-2|TRBD1|.
TGTGCCAGCAGCATGGGACAGGGGAACACTGAAGCTTTCTTT
CASSMGQGNTEAFF
>TRBJ2-1|TRBV9|.|.
TGTGCCACATCCGAAGGTGGGAGTCACAATGAGCAGTTCTTC
CATSEGGSHNEQFF
>TRBJ1-5|TRBV6-1|.|once
TGTGCCAGCAGTGAAGGGTCAGGGTTGTATCAGCCCCAGCATTTT
CASSEGSGLYQPQHF
>TRBJ2-1|TRBV10-3|TRBD1|.
TGTGCCATCAGTGAAGGGGAACCCGACAGGGTCTCCTTCTTC
CAISEGEPDRVSFF
>TRBJ1-2|TRBV3-1/TRBV3-2|TRBD1|.
TGTGCCAGCAGAGACAGGGGCCCTTACACCTTC
CASRDRGPYTF
>TRBJ1-2|TRBV7-2|TRBD1|.
TGTGCCAGCAGCTCGGGACAGAACTATGGCTACACCTTC
CASSSGQNYGYTF
>TRBJ2-1|TRBV19|.|.
TGTGCCAGTAGTTGGAGGGGGCAGTACAATGAGCAGTTCTTC
CASSWRGQYNEQFF
>TRBJ2-5|TRBV6-5|TRBD1|once
TGTGCCAGCAGTTACTACGGACAGGGAGAGACCCAGTACTTC
CASSYYGQGETQYF
>TRBJ1-4|TRBV19|.|.
TGTGCCAGTAGTATAAGGCCCCGGGGTGAAAAACTGTTTTTT
CASSIRPRGEKLFF
>TRBJ1-1|TRBV16|.|.
TGTGCCAGCAGCCTTTATGGGGCGAACACTGAAGCTTTCTTT
CASSLYGANTEAFF
>TRBJ2-3|TRBV20-1|TRBD1|.
TGCAGTGCTAGTTTTATACAGGGGGATGTTGGAGATACGCAGTATTTT
CSASFIQGDVGDTQYF
>TRBJ2-3|TRBV19|TRBD1|.
TGTGCCAGTACCAAGACAGGGACATCACAAGATACGCAGTATTTT
CASTKTGTSQDTQYF
>TRBJ2-5|TRBV5-6|.|.
TGTGCCAGCAGCACCCGACAGGTTAAAGAGACCCAGTACTTC
CASSTRQVKETQYF
>TRBJ2-7|TRBV7-2|TRBD2|.
TGTGCCAGCAGACAGACTAGCGGGAGGCCCTCCCAGCAGTACTTC
CASRQTSGRPSQQYF
>TRBJ2-7|TRBV7-2|.|once
TGTGCCAGCAGCCTGATGGGACTTACTATTTCCTACGAGCAGTACTTC
CASSLMGLTISYEQYF
>TRBJ2-2|TRBV6-6|TRBD1|.
TGTGCCAGCAGTACAACAGGGGGCGCGAACACCGGGGAGCTGTTTTTT
CASSTTGGANTGELFF
>TRBJ2-7|TRBV29-1|.|.
TGCAGCGTTGAGAACACCTACGAGCAGTACTTC
CSVENTYEQYF
>TRBJ1-1|TRBV28|.|.
TGTGCCAGCAATCCGGGTGCGGCTATGAACACTGAAGCTTTCTTT
CASNPGAAMNTEAFF
>TRBJ2-2|TRBV19|.|.
TGTGCCAGTATTTCCCAGGGAACCGGGGAGCTGTTTTTT
CASISQGTGELFF
>TRBJ2-4|TRBV3-1/TRBV3-2|TRBD2|few
TGTGCCAGCAGCCAAGGGACTAGCGGACCGAAAAACATTCAGTACTTC
CASSQGTSGPKNIQYF
>TRBJ2-5|TRBV4-3|.|.
TGCGCCAGCAGCCAAGAAGTGGCAGGGGAGTACGAGACCCAGTACTTC
CASSQEVAGEYETQYF
>TRBJ1-5|TRBV6-2/TRBV6-3|.|.
TGTGCCAGCAGCCGCATGACAGCTAGCAATCAGCCCCAGCATTTT
CASSRMTASNQPQHF
>TRBJ2-1|TRBV7-8|TRBD1|once
TGTGCCAGCAGCCGACAGGGGTCCTACAATGAGCAGTTCTTC
CASSRQGSYNEQFF
>TRBJ2-7|TRBV15|.|once
TGTGCCACCAGCAGTCCGACTCCCATTAACTTATACGAGCAGTACTTC
CATSSPTPINLYEQYF
>TRBJ1-2|TRBV4-2|.|.
TGTGCCAGCAGCCAGGATGGACAGAGGAATAACTATGGCTACACCTTC
CASSQDGQRNNYGYTF
>TRBJ1-5|TRBV28|TRBD1|few
TGTGCCAGCAGTCTAGAACAGGGGGCTGGTCAGCCCCAGCATTTT
CASSLEQGAGQPQHF
>TRBJ2-7|TRBV9|TRBD1|.
TGTGCCAGCAGCGAGGGACAGACCTACTCCTACGAGCAGTACTTC
CASSEGQTYSYEQYF
>TRBJ2-7|TRBV19|TRBD2|.
TGTGCCAGTAGTCCGGGGACTAGCTCTATTGCCGAGCAGTACTTC
CASSPGTSSIAEQYF
>TRBJ2-3|TRBV6-5|TRBD1|.
TGTGCCAGCTGCGACGGGACAGGGGGAATGGATACGCAGTATTTT
CASCDGTGGMDTQYF
>TRBJ1-1|TRBV6-5|.|.
TGTGCCAGCAGTTATACTAGGAACACTGAAGCTTTCTTT
CASSYTRNTEAFF
>TRBJ1-1|TRBV28|TRBD1|.
TGTGCCAGCAGCCGGACAGGGGCGGTGAACACTGAAGCTTTCTTT
CASSRTGAVNTEAFF
>TRBJ2-1|TRBV19|TRBD2|once
TGTGCCAGTAGCCGGACTAGCGGACTAAACAATGAGCAGTTCTTC
CASSRTSGLNNEQFF
>TRBJ1-1|TRBV18|TRBD1|.
TGTGCCAGCTCACCCCTCACCGGGACAGGGGTTGGAGACACTGAAGCTTTCTTT
CASSPLTGTGVGDTEAFF
>TRBJ1-5|TRBV28|.|.
TGTGCCAGCACTCCTCTAAGGAGTAATAGGCCAGAGCCCCAGCATTTT
CASTPLRSNRPEPQHF
>TRBJ1-2|TRBV27|.|.
TGTGCCAGCAGTTTAATCCCGACAGGACATCGTTATGGCTACACCTTC
CASSLIPTGHRYGYTF
>TRBJ2-5|TRBV7-2|TRBD2|.
TGTGCCAGCAGCTTATCGGGAGGAGGGTACCAAGAGACCCAGTACTTC
CASSLSGGGYQETQYF
>TRBJ2-7|TRBV28|TRBD2|.
TGTGCCAGCAGTCCGTGGACTAGCGGGAGTAACGAGCAGTACTTC
CASSPWTSGSNEQYF